This T cell receptor beta chain was sequenced in a study of neurological immune-mediated disorders. This clonotype was recorded at least ten times. TCRdb redid the calling of the 5' RACE reads with MiXCR, one entry per CDR3 protein. The table lists roughly 50,000 distinct CDR3 sequences, approximately 10% of them singletons. The CDR3 sequence is 14 residues long. V lost 3 bases, J lost 3 bases, and 4 bases stayed unmatched. Germline V gene lookup returns CDR1 SEHNR and CDR2 FQNEAQ (reference sequence). The receptor's source is a man in his 70s with HTLV-1-associated myelopathy (HAM/TSP). Sequencing input: PBMCs. The chain uses TRBV7-9 and TRBJ2-7, with 8 bases fitting TRBD2. The CDR3 region is CASSFGSGGYEQYF. CDR3 nucleotide sequence: TGTGCCAGCAGCTTCGGGAGCGGGGGCTACGAGCAGTACTTC.